One TCR beta chain is described in this entry. These data come from a study of blood T cell repertoires in COVID-19. Turning to the study itself: COVID-19 samples from acute and convalescent phases originated in the United States, Italy and Spain.

Allocation to cohorts depended on clinical history reported by the participants. Per the original methods: Amplifying reference gene primers gave estimates of nucleated cell counts. Measured with immunoSEQ multiplex PCR; TCRdb has only the in-frame clones, and not every one. That table is the source of V, J and clone size, and D and trimming were worked out from the DNA. The table has 200,000 to 250,000 clones, 90% seen once. The CDR3 sequence is 13 residues long. Looked up from germline, CDR1 is SGDLS and CDR2 is YYNGEE. Trimming removed 0 bases from V and 9 bases from J, with 10 bases in between. Sample: PBMCs or T cells enriched from blood (not recorded which). The receptor was isolated from a man aged 25 to 45 who had been exposed to COVID-19. The rearrangement joins TRBV9 to TRBJ2-1; D unresolved. The CDR3: CASSVDTRGEQFF. DNA of the CDR3: TGTGCCAGCAGCGTAGACACGAGAGGTGAGCAGTTCTTC.